The rows below give T cell receptor beta chains drawn from one sample of a study of blood T cell repertoires in COVID-19. The assay was immunoSEQ multiplex PCR, and TCRdb's table has in-frame clones only and misses some. The table includes about 120,000 clones, 65% to 90% detected once. Sequenced: peripheral blood. Receptors originate from a human donor in a cohort sampled during active COVID-19. CDR3s include the opening cysteine and the closing phenylalanine or tryptophan.

CASSQEMGRRGTGELFF | TRBJ2-2 | TRBV4-2
CASSAEGAQYF | TRBJ2-5 | TRBV2
CASSLDFSSYNEQFF | TRBJ2-1 | TRBV7-9
CASSNRENEQYF | TRBJ2-7 | TRBV19
CASSSGQDYEQYF | TRBJ2-7 | TRBV28
CASSMTGRNTGELFF | TRBJ2-2 | TRBV7-2
CASSPSVPQNLYEQYF | TRBJ2-7 | TRBV18
CASSKDSFSNQPQHF | TRBJ1-5 | TRBV6-5
CASGRYRSSYNEQFF | TRBJ2-1 | TRBV12-5
CASSLSLTGSPLHF | TRBJ1-6 | TRBV4-1
CASSQATGPTYEQYF | TRBJ2-7 | TRBV14
CASSSGKLDTPSQVETQYF | TRBJ2-5 | TRBV6-2/TRBV6-3
CASSLAPGYQETQYF | TRBJ2-5 | TRBV5-1
CASSPGRDTQYF | TRBJ2-3 | TRBV12-3/TRBV12-4
CASSLSRGGRDTQYF | TRBJ2-3 | TRBV28
CASSLGLATSTDTQYF | TRBJ2-3 | TRBV7-2
CASSAGGLNEQFF | TRBJ2-1 | TRBV7-2
CASSYQDYSPLHF | TRBJ1-6 | TRBV6-5
CASSFSGGAIWETQYF | TRBJ2-5 | TRBV2
CASSLGASSYNSPLHF | TRBJ1-6 | TRBV5-1
CASRPAGLETQYF | TRBJ2-5 | TRBV27